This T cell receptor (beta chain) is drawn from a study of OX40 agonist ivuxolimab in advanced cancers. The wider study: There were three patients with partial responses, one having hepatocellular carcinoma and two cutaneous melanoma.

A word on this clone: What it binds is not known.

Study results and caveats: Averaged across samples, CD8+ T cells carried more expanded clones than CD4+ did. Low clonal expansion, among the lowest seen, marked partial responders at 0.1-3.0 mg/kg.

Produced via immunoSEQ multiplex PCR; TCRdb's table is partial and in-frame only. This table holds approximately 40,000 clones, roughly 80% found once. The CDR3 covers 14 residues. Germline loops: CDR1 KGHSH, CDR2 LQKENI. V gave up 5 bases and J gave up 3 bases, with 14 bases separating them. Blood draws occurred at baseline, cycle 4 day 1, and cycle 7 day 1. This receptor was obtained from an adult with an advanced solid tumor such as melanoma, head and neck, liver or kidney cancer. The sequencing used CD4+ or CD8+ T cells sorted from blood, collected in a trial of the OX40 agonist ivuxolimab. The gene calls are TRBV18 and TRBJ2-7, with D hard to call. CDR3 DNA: TGTGCCAGCTCAGTCTCCCAGTTCTACTACGAGCAGTACTTC. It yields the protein CASSVSQFYYEQYF.